This T cell receptor (beta chain) came from a study of yellow fever vaccine responses in identical twins. CDR1 and CDR2 from the germline V gene are DFQATT and SNEGSKA (reference sequence). The V gene lost 4 bases and the J gene lost 10 bases, with 11 bases spanning the gap. This CDR3 region has 11 residues. TCRdb independently ran MiXCR on the RT-PCR reads; one entry per CDR3 protein. Of about 2,500 distinct CDR3 sequences listed, 75% to 90% are singletons. This TCR derives from a woman younger than 30 who received the yellow fever vaccine. This specimen consisted of T cells from blood (PBMCs), unsorted or a sorted subset (not recorded which), obtained before or after yellow fever vaccination (not recorded which). The chain carries TRBV20-1 and TRBJ2-1; TRBD1 might be the D (6 bases). The CDR3 DNA reads as TGCAGTGCTAAAAAAGGGACAGAGCAGTTCTTC. It encodes CSAKKGTEQFF.